The 8 T cell receptor beta chains below all came from one sample that was sequenced in a study of cytomegalovirus exposure and HLA in healthy donors. A multiplex PCR was run with 60 Vbeta primers and 13 Jbeta primers. Profiling relied on immunoSEQ multiplex PCR, and the TCRdb table lists in-frame clones only, not all of them. The top ten clones hold around 5.6% of a sample with just under 95,000 clones, roughly 86% of them seen once. The specimen was PBMCs. Source of these receptors: a woman aged 18 to 35 in good health and CMV-seropositive.

J is TRBJ1-1 and V is TRBV7-8; no reliable D call. This CDR3 is 14 amino acids long. Trimming removed 5 bases from V and 5 bases from J, with 15 bases in between. Germline V CDR1 and CDR2: SGHVS, FQNEAQ. CDR3 residues: CASSPEGEWTEAFF. Written as DNA, the CDR3 is TGTGCCAGCAGCCCAGAGGGAGAGTGGACTGAAGCTTTCTTT. Combining the CDR3 with reference TRBV7-8 and TRBJ1-1 gives the whole variable domain GAGVSQSPRYKVAKRGQDVALRCDPISGHVSLFWYQQALGQGPEFLTYFQNEAQLDKSGLPSDRFFAERPEGSVSTLKIQRTQQEDSAVYLCASSPEGEWTEAFFGQGTRLTVV.

J is TRBJ1-1 and V is TRBV6-1; 7 nucleotides line up with TRBD1. V shed 7 bases and J 0 bases; nucleotides not matched to a gene: 8. Looked up from germline, CDR1 is MNHNS and CDR2 is SASEGT. This CDR3 is built from 15 residues. For the CDR3, the DNA is TGTGCCAGCATGGCAGGGGGACAGATGAACACTGAAGCTTTCTTT. This gives the protein CASMAGGQMNTEAFF.

J is TRBJ2-7 and V is TRBV18; 14 nucleotides agree with TRBD2. The V and J ends lost 5 bases and 3 bases, in that order; junction bases with no gene match: 12. Germline loops: CDR1 KGHSH, CDR2 LQKENI. The CDR3 covers 18 residues. Here the CDR3 DNA reads TGTGCCAGCTCATCTTATTCTGGGACTAGCGGGAGCTTCTACGAGCAGTACTTC. This encodes CASSSYSGTSGSFYEQYF.

The sample holds one count of this clone. J is TRBJ2-5 and V is TRBV29-1; 8 bases match TRBD2. Germline assignment: CDR1 SQVTM and CDR2 ANQGSEA. After removal of 4 bases from V and 2 bases from J, the junction contained 6 bases not matched to a gene. This CDR3 has 14 residues. CDR3 nucleotide sequence: TGCAGCGTTGGTCTTCCGGGGGGGCAAGAGACCCAGTACTTC. Translating gives CSVGLPGGQETQYF.

This sequence joins TRBV9 and TRBJ2-1; D gene ambiguous. V gave up 2 bases and J gave up 4 bases, with 13 bases separating them. The CDR3 runs to 15 residues. CDR1 and CDR2 (germline): SGDLS, YYNGEE. The CDR3: CASSVNRVTYNEQFF. The CDR3, as DNA: TGTGCCAGCAGCGTGAACCGGGTAACTTACAATGAGCAGTTCTTC.

The table lists this clone with a count of one. The rearrangement links TRBV30 to TRBJ2-1, with D possibly being TRBD2 (6 bases). V was cut by 0 bases and J by 10 bases, with 7 bases left in between. This CDR3 comprises 11 residues. Germline CDR1 is GTSNPN and CDR2 is SVGIG (reference sequence). Here the CDR3 DNA reads TGTGCCTGGAGTGTACGGGGGGAGCAGTTCTTC. It codes for CAWSVRGEQFF.

V is TRBV7-2 and J is TRBJ2-7; a possible D gene is TRBD1 (6 bases). The ends were cut back, 4 bases at V and 2 bases at J, with 21 bases in the middle. CDR1 is SGHTA and CDR2 is FQGNSA in the germline V gene. The CDR3 is 17 residues long. The CDR3 DNA sequence: TGTGCCAGCAGCTCCCGGGACATCTCTGACTTGACCTACGAGCAGTACTTC. It codes for CASSSRDISDLTYEQYF. The full variable domain, completed using reference TRBV7-2 and TRBJ2-7, is GAGVSQSPSNKVTEKGKDVELRCDPISGHTALYWYRQSLGQGLEFLIYFQGNSAPDKSGLPSDRFSAERTGGSVSTLTIQRTQQEDSAVYLCASSSRDISDLTYEQYFGPGTRLTVT.

The genes are TRBV30 and TRBJ2-5, with D tentatively TRBD2 (7 bases). Trimming took off 1 base at V and 5 bases at J, with 11 bases between the two ends. The CDR3 runs to 13 residues. Germline CDR1 GTSNPN, CDR2 SVGIG (reference sequence). The CDR3, as DNA: TGTGCCTGGAGTGAGGGAGGGGGGGAGACCCAGTACTTC. Its translation: CAWSEGGGETQYF. Full variable domain (outside the CDR3, taken from reference TRBV30 and TRBJ2-5): SQTIHQWPATLVQPVGSPLSLECTVEGTSNPNLYWYRQAAGRGLQLLFYSVGIGQISSEVPQNLSASRPQDRQFILSSKKLLLSDSGFYLCAWSEGGGETQYFGPGTRLLVL.